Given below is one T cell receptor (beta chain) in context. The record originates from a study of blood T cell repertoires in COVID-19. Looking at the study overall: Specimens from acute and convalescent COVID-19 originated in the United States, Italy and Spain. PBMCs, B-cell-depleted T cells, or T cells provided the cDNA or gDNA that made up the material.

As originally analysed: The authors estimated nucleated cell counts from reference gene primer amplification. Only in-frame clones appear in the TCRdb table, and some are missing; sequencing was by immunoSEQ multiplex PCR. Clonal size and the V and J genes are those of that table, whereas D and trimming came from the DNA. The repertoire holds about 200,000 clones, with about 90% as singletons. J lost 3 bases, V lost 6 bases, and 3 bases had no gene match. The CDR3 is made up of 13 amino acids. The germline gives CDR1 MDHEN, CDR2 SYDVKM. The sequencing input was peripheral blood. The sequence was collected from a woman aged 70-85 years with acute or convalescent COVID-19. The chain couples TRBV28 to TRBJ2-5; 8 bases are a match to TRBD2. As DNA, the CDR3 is TGTGCCAGCAGCCCAGCGGGGGAAGAGACCCAGTACTTC. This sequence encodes CASSPAGEETQYF.